The sequence of this T cell receptor beta chain was determined in a study of CD8 T cells in Susac syndrome. For the study at large: Patients with Susac syndrome were therapy-naive, on corticosteroids, or on intravenous immunoglobulin alone at the time that blood was drawn.

The V gene lost 8 bases and the J gene lost 7 bases, with 15 bases spanning the gap. The CDR3 is 12 amino acids. Germline V gene data show CDR1 as SQVTM and CDR2 as ANQGSEA. Reverse transcription of about 0.5 to 1 ug RNA used random hexamers. An immunoSEQ multiplex PCR amplified TCR beta CDR3 over 54 Vbeta and 13 Jbeta. TCRdb re-called the immunoSEQ multiplex PCR reads through MiXCR, storing one row per CDR3 protein. This sample has under 300,000 distinct CDR3 sequences, with almost 97% found just once. TEMRA cells were enriched by FACS, while CD8+ and CD4+ T cells were obtained through a negative isolation that was performed magnetically. About this clonotype: Its target is unknown.

Study-level findings and limits: The CD4+ T cell repertoires that were profiled in Susac syndrome showed no clonal expansion.

The material sequenced was CD4+ T cells from PBMCs. This receptor was taken from a human donor with Susac syndrome. This chain joins TRBV29-1 and TRBJ2-1; D perhaps matches TRBD2 (6 bases). CDR3 nucleotides: TGCAGCTCTTCGGAGGGAGTTAATGAGCAGTTCTTC. It translates to CSSSEGVNEQFF.